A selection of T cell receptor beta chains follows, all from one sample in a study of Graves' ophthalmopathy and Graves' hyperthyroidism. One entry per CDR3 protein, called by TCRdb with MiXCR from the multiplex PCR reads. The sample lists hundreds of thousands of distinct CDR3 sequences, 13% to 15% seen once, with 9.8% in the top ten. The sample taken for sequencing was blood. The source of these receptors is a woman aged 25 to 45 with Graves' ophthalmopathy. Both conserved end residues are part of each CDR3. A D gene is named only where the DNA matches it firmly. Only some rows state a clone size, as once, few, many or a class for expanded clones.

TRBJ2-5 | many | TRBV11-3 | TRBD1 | TGTGCCAGCAGCTCCCCTTGGGACAGACAAGAGACCCAGTACTTC | CASSSPWDRQETQYF
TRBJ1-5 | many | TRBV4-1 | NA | TGCGCCAGCAGCCAAGAGAACTATCAGCCCCAGCATTTT | CASSQENYQPQHF
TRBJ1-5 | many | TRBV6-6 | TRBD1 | TGTGCCAGCAGAATCATCCGGGACAGGGGATTTGCAGTACATCAGCCCCAGCATTTT | CASRIIRDRGFAVHQPQHF
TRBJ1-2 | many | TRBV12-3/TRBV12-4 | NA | TGTGCCAGCAGTTTGACCCTCGTCGGGGGACCTAACTATGGCTACACCTTC | CASSLTLVGGPNYGYTF
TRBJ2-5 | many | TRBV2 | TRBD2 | TGTGCCGGCATCCGTCTTTCGCTAGCGGAACAAGAGACCCAGTACTTC | CAGIRLSLAEQETQYF
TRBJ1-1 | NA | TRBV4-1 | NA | TGCGCCAGCAGCTTAGGGGTTAGTAGGGTTAGCACTGAAGCTTTCTTT | CASSLGVSRVSTEAFF
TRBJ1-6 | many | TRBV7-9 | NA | TGTGCCAGCAGCTTCATTAATTCACCCCTCCACTTT | CASSFINSPLHF
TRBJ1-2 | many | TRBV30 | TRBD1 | TGTGCCTGGTTCCCGGGACAGGGGTCGAATGGCTACACCTTC | CAWFPGQGSNGYTF
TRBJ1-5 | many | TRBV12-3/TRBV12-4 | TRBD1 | TGTGCCAGCAACCCAGGGGGTGAACCTCAGCCCCAGCATTTT | CASNPGGEPQPQHF
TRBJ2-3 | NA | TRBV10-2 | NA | TGCGCCAGCGGCGCGGGGACAGCAGATACGCAGTATTTT | CASGAGTADTQYF
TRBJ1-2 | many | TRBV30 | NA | TGTGCCTGGAGTAGGTCCAACTATGGCTACACCTTC | CAWSRSNYGYTF
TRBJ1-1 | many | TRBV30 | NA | TGTGCCTGGAGAGGACTCACTAAAGCTTTCTTT | CAWRGLTKAFF
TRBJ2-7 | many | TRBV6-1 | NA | TGTGCCAGCAGTGAATCAGGGTATAGCGAGCAGTACTTC | CASSESGYSEQYF
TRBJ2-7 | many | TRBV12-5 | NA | TGTGCTAGTGCCATAGGGGGGTACTACGAGCAGTACTTC | CASAIGGYYEQYF
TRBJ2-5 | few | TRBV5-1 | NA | TGCGCCAGCAGCTTGGACAGGTTAAAGACCCAGTACTTC | CASSLDRLKTQYF
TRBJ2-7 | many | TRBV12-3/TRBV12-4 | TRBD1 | TGTGCCAGCAGTTCTTACAACCGGGACAGAGACGAGCAGTACTTC | CASSSYNRDRDEQYF
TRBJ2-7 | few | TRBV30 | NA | TGTGCCTGGAGTGAAACGGTCATCTACGAGCAGTACTTC | CAWSETVIYEQYF